The 3 T cell receptor beta chains below come from one sample, sequenced in a study of cytomegalovirus exposure and HLA in healthy donors. Primers for the PCR totalled 60 Vbeta and 13 Jbeta. Produced via immunoSEQ multiplex PCR; TCRdb's table is partial and in-frame only. The sample includes tens of thousands of clones, under 85% of them seen just once. Source material: PBMCs. These receptors came from a man between 45 and 60 years old in good health and CMV-seropositive.

The chain combines TRBV9 with TRBJ1-2; D might be TRBD1 (5 bases). Germline V lookup: CDR1 SGDLS, CDR2 YYNGEE. The CDR3 has 18 residues. V lost 0 bases and J 4 bases, leaving 22 bases between the germline ends. CDR3 sequence: CASSVGTGAWQVGYGYTF. As DNA, the CDR3 is TGTGCCAGCAGCGTAGGTACAGGTGCATGGCAAGTAGGCTATGGCTACACCTTC.

The chain joins TRBV28 to TRBJ1-2, with 11 bases lining up with TRBD1. The junction had 9 bases not matched to a gene; V was cut back by 5 bases and J by 4 bases. CDR1 is MDHEN, CDR2 SYDVKM, per germline. The CDR3 length is 16 residues. The CDR3 DNA sequence: TGTGCCAGCAGTGGCTCTCGGACAGGGGGCGGCTATGGCTACACCTTC. Amino acid sequence: CASSGSRTGGGYGYTF.

On this clone: Compared with germline, one end of the junction differs, possibly owing to a read error. The sample holds other DNA sequences that translate to the same CDR3. V usage is TRBV4-3 and J usage is TRBJ2-1; D is unresolved. CDR3 size: 17 residues. CDR1 and CDR2 (germline): LGHNA, YSLEER. The CDR3, as DNA: TGCGCCAGTAGCCAAGATCTGATTGTAGTCATCTACAATGAGCAGTTCTTC. It codes for CASSQDLIVVIYNEQFF.